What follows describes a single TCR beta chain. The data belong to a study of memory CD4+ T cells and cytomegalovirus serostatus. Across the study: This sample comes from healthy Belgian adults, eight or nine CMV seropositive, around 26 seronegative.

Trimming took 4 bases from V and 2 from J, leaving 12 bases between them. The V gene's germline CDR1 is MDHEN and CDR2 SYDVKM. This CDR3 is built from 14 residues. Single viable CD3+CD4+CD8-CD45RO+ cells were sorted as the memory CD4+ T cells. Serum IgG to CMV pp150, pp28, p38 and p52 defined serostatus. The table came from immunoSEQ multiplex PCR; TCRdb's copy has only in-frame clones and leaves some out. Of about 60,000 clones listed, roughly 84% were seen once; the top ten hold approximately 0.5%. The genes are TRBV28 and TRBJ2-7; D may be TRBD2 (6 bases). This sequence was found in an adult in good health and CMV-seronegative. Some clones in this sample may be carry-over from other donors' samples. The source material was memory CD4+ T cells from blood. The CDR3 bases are TGTGCCAGCAGTTCCGCGGGGTACGCCTACGAGCAGTACTTC. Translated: CASSSAGYAYEQYF.